The T cell receptor beta chain under discussion was sequenced for a study of control samples from healthy donors and cancer patients. CDR3 length: 13 amino acids. The germline V gene encodes CDR1 KGHSH and CDR2 LQKENI. V was cut by 2 bases and J by 7 bases, with 9 bases left in between. Data came from immunoSEQ multiplex PCR; TCRdb stores just in-frame clones and leaves some out. Of tens of thousands of clones listed, about 88% are singletons. Input material: blood. This receptor was taken from a woman in her 50s in good health. J is TRBJ1-5 and V is TRBV18; D is undetermined. For the CDR3, the DNA is TGTGCCAGCTCACCAGAGTCACGACAGCCCCAGCATTTT. Protein sequence: CASSPESRQPQHF.